One and the same sample provided the 11 T cell receptor beta chains below, sequenced in a study of blood T cell repertoires in COVID-19. Clones were read by immunoSEQ multiplex PCR, and TCRdb kept only the in-frame ones, dropping some. Of some 120,000 clones listed, 80% to 95% were seen once; the top ten hold around 2%. The source material was peripheral blood. These receptors were obtained from a man aged 45-60 years with COVID-19, enrolled during active disease.

The rearrangement links TRBV5-1 to TRBJ1-1; TRBD1 matches 7 bases. Trimming at V came to 7 bases and at J to 6 bases, leaving 6 bases not matched to a gene. The CDR3 contains 12 residues. In germline, CDR1 is SGHRS, CDR2 YFSETQ. The CDR3 loop is CASGRQGSEAFF. The DNA of the CDR3 is TGCGCCAGCGGAAGACAGGGCTCTGAAGCTTTCTTT.

The chain employs TRBV7-9 and TRBJ1-1; unclear D gene. The germline V gene has CDR1 SEHNR and CDR2 FQNEAQ (reference sequence). With 4 bases removed from V and 1 base from J, the gap between germline ends came to 7 bases. The CDR3 has 13 residues. The CDR3 bases are TGTGCCAGCAGCTCGACACCGAACACTGAAGCTTTCTTT. This gives the protein CASSSTPNTEAFF.

The chain has TRBV5-4 and TRBJ2-2, with 8 bases lining up with TRBD2. CDR3 length: 16 amino acids. J gave up 6 bases and V 4 bases, and 11 bases lay outside the gene matches. CDR1 SGHNT and CDR2 YYREEE come from the germline V gene (reference sequence). The CDR3 nucleotides are TGTGCCAGCAGCATAGGACTAGCTGGGGGCGCCGGGGAGCTGTTTTTT. Translating gives CASSIGLAGGAGELFF.

This clone occurred once. The rearrangement links TRBV9 to TRBJ2-7, with 7 positions matching TRBD1. Germline CDR1 is SGDLS and CDR2 is YYNGEE. With 2 bases clipped from V and 5 bases from J, the junction kept 7 bases outside the gene matches. This CDR3 region has 14 residues. The CDR3 DNA reads TGTGCCAGCAGCGTTGACAGGGTTCCCCACGAGCAGTACTTC. It is translated as CASSVDRVPHEQYF.

The chain is built from TRBV13 and TRBJ2-1, with 9 bases aligning to TRBD2. This CDR3 spans 15 amino acids. Germline assignment: CDR1 PRHDT and CDR2 FYEKMQ (reference sequence). The ends lost 4 bases at V and 5 bases at J; junction bases unmatched: 6. The CDR3 DNA is TGTGCCAGCAGCTCAACTAGCGGGCTTAACAATGAGCAGTTCTTC. Translated, it gives CASSSTSGLNNEQFF.

This clone was seen once. The chain couples TRBV12-2 to TRBJ1-1; the table assigns TRBD1, which was not confirmed against the DNA. TRBV12-2 is termed a pseudogene. This CDR3 comprises 14 residues. CDR3 DNA sequence: TGTGCAAGTCGCGCCGACAGGGGCCATGGTGAAGCTTTCTTT. It encodes CASRADRGHGEAFF.

The chain is built from TRBV5-4 and TRBJ2-1; D is perhaps TRBD1 (6 bases). The germline V and J ends were trimmed by 0 bases and 5 bases, with 9 bases remaining between them. This CDR3 spans 14 amino acids. Germline CDR1 SGHNT, CDR2 YYREEE (reference sequence). Written as DNA, the CDR3 is TGTGCCAGCAGCTTGGTGGGACAACACAATGAGCAGTTCTTC. It specifies CASSLVGQHNEQFF.

The chain is built from TRBV11-2 and TRBJ1-2; 7 bases are shared with TRBD1. The CDR3 sequence is 14 residues long. J was trimmed by 4 bases and V by 5 bases; bases with no gene match: 7. Germline-derived CDR1 and CDR2 are SGHAT and FQNNGV. The CDR3 nucleotides are TGTGCCAGCAGCCCCAGGACAGGCGGCTATGGCTACACCTTC. Its translation: CASSPRTGGYGYTF.

The chain employs TRBV6-2 or TRBV6-3 and TRBJ2-1; tentative D call: TRBD2 (5 bases). V was cut by 6 bases and J by 9 bases, with 12 bases left in between. The CDR3 totals 12 residues. The germline V gene has CDR1 MNHEY and CDR2 SVGEGT. CDR3 DNA: TGTGCCAGCAGCCACGCTAGCAGTGAGCAGTTCTTC. It encodes CASSHASSEQFF.

The genes are TRBV12-3 or TRBV12-4 and TRBJ1-3; unclear D gene. Trimming removed 8 bases at V and 0 bases at J, with 8 bases between. The CDR3 is 13 amino acids. Here the CDR3 reads CASFGSSGNTIYF. The CDR3 bases are TGTGCCAGCTTCGGGAGCTCTGGAAACACCATATATTTT.

This clone was detected once. V and J are TRBV18 and TRBJ2-5, with 10 bases that match TRBD2. CDR1 and CDR2 (germline): KGHSH, LQKENI. The CDR3 consists of 15 residues. V gave up 0 bases and J gave up 4 bases; unmatched junction bases: 2. The CDR3 DNA follows: TGTGCCAGCTCACCACCGGCTAGCGGGGGAGAGACCCAGTACTTC. Its translation: CASSPPASGGETQYF.